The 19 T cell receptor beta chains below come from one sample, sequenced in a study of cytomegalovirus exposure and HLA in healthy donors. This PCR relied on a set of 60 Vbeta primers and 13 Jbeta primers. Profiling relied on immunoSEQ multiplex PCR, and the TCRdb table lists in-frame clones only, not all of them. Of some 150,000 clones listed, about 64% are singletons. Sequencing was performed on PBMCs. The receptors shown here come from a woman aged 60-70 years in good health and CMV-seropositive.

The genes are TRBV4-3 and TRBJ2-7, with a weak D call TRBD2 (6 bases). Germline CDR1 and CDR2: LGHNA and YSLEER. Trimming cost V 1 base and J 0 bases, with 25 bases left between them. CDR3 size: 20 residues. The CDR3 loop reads CASSQVPQGPEQRASYEQYF. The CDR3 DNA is TGCGCCAGCAGCCAAGTTCCGCAGGGCCCCGAGCAGCGGGCCTCCTACGAGCAGTACTTC.

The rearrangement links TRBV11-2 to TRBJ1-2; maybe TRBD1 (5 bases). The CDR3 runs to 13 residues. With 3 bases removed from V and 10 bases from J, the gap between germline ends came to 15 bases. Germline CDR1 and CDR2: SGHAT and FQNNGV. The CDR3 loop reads CASSFLREGFYTF. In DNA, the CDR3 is TGTGCCAGCAGCTTCCTCCGGGAGGGGTTCTACACCTTC.

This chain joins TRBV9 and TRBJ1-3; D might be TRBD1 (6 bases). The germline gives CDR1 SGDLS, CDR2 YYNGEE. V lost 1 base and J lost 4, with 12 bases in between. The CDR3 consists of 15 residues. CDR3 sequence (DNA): TGTGCCAGCAGCGTAACAGGGATCACCGGAAACACCATATATTTT. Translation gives CASSVTGITGNTIYF.

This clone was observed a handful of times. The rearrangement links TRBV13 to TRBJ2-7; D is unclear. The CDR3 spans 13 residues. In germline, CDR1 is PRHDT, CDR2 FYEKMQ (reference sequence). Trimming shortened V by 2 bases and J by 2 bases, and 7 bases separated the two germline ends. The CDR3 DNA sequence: TGTGCCAGCAGCTTACCAGGTCCCTACGAGCAGTACTTC. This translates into CASSLPGPYEQYF.

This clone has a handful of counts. CDR3 residues: CASSVQGGNYGYTF. The DNA for the CDR3 is TGTGCCAGCAGCGTCCAGGGTGGCAACTATGGCTACACCTTC. The J gene is TRBJ1-2, the V gene TRBV9; tentatively, D is TRBD1 (5 bases). V lost 2 bases and J 2 bases, leaving 10 bases between the germline ends. Germline CDR1 and CDR2: SGDLS and YYNGEE. This CDR3 has 14 residues.

CDR3 nucleotide sequence: TGTGCCAGCGGAGGGACTAATCAGCCCCAGCATTTT. This codes for CASGGTNQPQHF. This sequence joins TRBV9 and TRBJ1-5; weak D call: TRBD1 (5 bases). The CDR3 sequence is 12 residues long. The V gene's germline CDR1 is SGDLS and CDR2 YYNGEE. The V gene lost 7 bases and the J gene lost 4 bases, with 9 bases spanning the gap. Filled out from reference TRBV9 and TRBJ1-5, the complete variable domain reads DSGVTQTPKHLITATGQRVTLRCSPRSGDLSVYWYQQSLDQGLQFLIQYYNGEERAKGNILERFSAQQFPDLHSELNLSSLELGDSALYFCASGGTNQPQHFGDGTRLSIL.

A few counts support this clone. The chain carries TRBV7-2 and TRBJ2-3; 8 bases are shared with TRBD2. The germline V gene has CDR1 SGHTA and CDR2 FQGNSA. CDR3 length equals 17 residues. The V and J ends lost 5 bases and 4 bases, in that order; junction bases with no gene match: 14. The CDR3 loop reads CASSRGGSRRGADTQYF. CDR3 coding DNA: TGTGCCAGCAGCCGGGGGGGCAGCCGGAGAGGGGCAGATACGCAGTATTTT.

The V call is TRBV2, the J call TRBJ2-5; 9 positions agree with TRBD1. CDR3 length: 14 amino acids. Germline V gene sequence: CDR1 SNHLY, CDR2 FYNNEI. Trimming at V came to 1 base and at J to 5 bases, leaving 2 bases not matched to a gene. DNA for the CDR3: TGTGCCAGCAGTGAAGACAGGGGGCGGGAGACCCAGTACTTC. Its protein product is CASSEDRGRETQYF.

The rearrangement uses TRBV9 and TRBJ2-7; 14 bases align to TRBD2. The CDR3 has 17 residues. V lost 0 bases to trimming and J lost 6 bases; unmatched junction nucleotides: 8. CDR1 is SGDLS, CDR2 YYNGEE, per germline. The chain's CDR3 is CASSVAGGTSGGFEQYF. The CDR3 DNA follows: TGTGCCAGCAGCGTAGCTGGGGGGACTAGCGGGGGTTTCGAGCAGTACTTC.

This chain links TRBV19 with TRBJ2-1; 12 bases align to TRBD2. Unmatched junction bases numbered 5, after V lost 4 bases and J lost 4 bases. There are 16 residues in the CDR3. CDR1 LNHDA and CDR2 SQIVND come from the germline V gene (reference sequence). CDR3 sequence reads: CASSRAGTSGYNEQFF. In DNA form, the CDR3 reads TGTGCCAGTAGTAGGGCCGGGACTAGCGGGTACAATGAGCAGTTCTTC.

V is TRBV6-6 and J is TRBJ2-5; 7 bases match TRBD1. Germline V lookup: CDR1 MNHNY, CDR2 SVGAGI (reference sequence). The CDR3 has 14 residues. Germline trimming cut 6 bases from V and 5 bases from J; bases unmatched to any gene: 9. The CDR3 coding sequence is TGTGCCAGCAGCCTACGACAGGGCTGGGAGACCCAGTACTTC. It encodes CASSLRQGWETQYF.

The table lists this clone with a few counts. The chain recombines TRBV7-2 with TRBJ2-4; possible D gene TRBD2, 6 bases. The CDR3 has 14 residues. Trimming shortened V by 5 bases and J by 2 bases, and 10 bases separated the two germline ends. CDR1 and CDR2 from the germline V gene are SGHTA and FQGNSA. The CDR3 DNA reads TGTGCCAGCAGCCCGCGCGGGACCAAAAACATTCAGTACTTC. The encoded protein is CASSPRGTKNIQYF.

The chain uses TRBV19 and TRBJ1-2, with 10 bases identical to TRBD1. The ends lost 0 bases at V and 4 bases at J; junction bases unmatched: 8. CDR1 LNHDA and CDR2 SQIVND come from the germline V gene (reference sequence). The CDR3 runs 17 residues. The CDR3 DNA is TGTGCCAGTAGTATAGATCGCTGGACAGGGGGAGGCTATGGCTACACCTTC. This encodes CASSIDRWTGGGYGYTF.

This CDR3 reads CASSPSAVNTGELFF. Here the CDR3 DNA reads TGTGCCAGCAGCCCCTCAGCGGTGAACACCGGGGAGCTGTTTTTT. The chain employs TRBV4-2 and TRBJ2-2, with a weak D call TRBD2 (5 bases). This CDR3 has 15 amino acids. Germline values: CDR1 LGHNA, CDR2 YNFKEQ. V gave up 4 bases and J gave up 1 base, with 10 bases separating them.

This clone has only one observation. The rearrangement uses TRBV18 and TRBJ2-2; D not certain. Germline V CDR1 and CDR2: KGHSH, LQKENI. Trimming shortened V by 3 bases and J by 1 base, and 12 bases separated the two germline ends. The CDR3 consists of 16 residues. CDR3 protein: CASSPDLPGNTGELFF. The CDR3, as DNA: TGTGCCAGCTCACCGGATCTGCCAGGGAACACCGGGGAGCTGTTTTTT.

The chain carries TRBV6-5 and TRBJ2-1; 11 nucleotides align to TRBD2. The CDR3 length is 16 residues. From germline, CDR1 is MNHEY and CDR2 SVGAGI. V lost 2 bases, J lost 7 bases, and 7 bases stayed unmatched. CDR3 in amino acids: CASSYTLTSGMNEQFF. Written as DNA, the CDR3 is TGTGCCAGCAGTTACACGCTGACTAGCGGGATGAATGAGCAGTTCTTC.

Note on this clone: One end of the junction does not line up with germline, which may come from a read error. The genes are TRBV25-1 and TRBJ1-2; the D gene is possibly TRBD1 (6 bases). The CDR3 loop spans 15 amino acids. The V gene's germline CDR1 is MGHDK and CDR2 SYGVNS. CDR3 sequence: CASSSSTNRQASEFF. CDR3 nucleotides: TGTGCCAGCAGTTCCTCCACGAACCGACAGGCCTCGGAGTTCTTC.

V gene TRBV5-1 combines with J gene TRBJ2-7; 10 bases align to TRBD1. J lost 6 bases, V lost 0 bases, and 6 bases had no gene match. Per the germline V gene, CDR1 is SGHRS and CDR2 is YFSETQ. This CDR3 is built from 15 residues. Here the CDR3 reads CASSLEGQGVSEQYF. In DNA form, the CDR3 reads TGCGCCAGCAGCTTGGAAGGACAGGGGGTTAGCGAGCAGTACTTC.

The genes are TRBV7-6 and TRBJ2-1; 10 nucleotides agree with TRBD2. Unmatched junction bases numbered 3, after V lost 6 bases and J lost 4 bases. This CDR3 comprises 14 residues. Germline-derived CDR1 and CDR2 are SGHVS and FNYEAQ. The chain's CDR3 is CASSWTSGYNEQFF. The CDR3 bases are TGTGCCAGCAGTTGGACTAGCGGATACAATGAGCAGTTCTTC.